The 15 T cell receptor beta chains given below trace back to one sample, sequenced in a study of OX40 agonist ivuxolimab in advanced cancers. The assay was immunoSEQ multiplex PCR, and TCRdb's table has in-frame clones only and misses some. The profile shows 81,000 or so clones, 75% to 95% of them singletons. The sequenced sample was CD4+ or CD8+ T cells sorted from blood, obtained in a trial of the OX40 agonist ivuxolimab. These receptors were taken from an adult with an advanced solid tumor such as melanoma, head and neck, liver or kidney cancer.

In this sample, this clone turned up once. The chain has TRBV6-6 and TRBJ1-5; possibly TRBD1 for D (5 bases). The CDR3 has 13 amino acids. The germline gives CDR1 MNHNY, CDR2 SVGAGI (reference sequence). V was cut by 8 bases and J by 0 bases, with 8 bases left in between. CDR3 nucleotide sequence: TGTGCCAGCGGACAATATAGCAATCAGCCCCAGCATTTT. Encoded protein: CASGQYSNQPQHF.

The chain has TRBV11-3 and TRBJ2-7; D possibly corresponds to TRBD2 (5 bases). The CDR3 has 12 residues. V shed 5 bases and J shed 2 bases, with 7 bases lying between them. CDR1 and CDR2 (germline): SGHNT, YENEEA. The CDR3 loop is CASSGSTYEQYV. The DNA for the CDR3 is TGTGCCAGCAGCGGGAGCACCTACGAGCAGTACGTC.

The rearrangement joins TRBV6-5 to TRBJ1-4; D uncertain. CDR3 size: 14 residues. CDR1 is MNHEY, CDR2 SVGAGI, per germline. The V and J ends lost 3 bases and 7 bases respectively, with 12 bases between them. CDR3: CASSYILGGEKLFF. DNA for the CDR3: TGTGCCAGCAGTTATATTCTGGGTGGTGAAAAACTGTTTTTT.

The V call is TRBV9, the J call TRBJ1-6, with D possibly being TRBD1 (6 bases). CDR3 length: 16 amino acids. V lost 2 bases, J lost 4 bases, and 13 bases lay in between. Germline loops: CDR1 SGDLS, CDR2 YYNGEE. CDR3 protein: CASSVRDTSYNSPLHF. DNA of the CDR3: TGTGCCAGCAGCGTCCGGGACACATCGTATAATTCACCCCTCCACTTT.

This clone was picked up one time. The CDR3 sequence: CASSQSLKFDTEAFF. In DNA form, the CDR3 reads TGCGCCAGCAGTCAATCCTTGAAGTTTGACACTGAAGCTTTCTTT. The gene calls are TRBV23-1 and TRBJ1-1; D call uncertain. TRBV23-1 is an ORF; its function is uncertain. Trimming cost V 0 bases and J 3 bases, with 11 bases left between them. The CDR3 runs to 15 residues.

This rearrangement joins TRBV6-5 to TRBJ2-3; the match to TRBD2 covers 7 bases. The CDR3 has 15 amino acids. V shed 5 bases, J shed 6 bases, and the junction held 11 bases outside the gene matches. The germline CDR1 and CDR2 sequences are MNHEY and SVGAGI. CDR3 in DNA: TGTGCCAGCAGTAGTGTCAGCGGGGCCGGGGATACGCAGTATTTT. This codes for CASSSVSGAGDTQYF.

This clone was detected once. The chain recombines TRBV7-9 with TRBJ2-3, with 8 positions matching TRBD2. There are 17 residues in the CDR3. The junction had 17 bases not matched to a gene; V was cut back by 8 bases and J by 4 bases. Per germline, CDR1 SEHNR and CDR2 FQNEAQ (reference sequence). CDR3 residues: CASRSPVGLDSPDTQYF. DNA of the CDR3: TGTGCCAGCCGATCGCCAGTGGGACTAGACTCCCCAGATACGCAGTATTTT.

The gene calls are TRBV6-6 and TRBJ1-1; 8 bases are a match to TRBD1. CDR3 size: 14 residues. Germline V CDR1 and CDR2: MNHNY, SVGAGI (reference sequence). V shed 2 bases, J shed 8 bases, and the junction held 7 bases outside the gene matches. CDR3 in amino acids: CASSYPQGAREAFF. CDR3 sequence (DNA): TGTGCCAGCAGTTACCCCCAGGGGGCGAGAGAAGCTTTCTTT.

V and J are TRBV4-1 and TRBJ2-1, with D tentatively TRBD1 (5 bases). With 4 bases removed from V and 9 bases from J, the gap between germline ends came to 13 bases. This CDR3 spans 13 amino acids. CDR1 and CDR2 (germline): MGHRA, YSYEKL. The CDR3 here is CASSLRSGSEQFF. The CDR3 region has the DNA TGCGCCAGCAGCCTCCGGTCAGGGTCTGAGCAGTTCTTC.

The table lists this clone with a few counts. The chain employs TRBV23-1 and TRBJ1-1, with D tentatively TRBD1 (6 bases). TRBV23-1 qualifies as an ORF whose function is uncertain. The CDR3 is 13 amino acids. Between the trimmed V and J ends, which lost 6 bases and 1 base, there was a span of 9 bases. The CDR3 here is CASRGQPNTEAFF. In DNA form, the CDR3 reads TGCGCCAGCAGAGGACAGCCGAACACTGAAGCTTTCTTT.

The CDR3 sequence is CASSLVGVNYEQYF. The CDR3 DNA follows: TGTGCCAGCAGCTTGGTCGGGGTAAACTACGAGCAGTACTTC. The gene calls are TRBV5-6 and TRBJ2-7; tentatively, D is TRBD2 (5 bases). Germline CDR1 reads SGHDT; CDR2 reads YYEEEE. Trimming took 0 bases from V and 3 from J, leaving 10 bases between them. CDR3 length: 14 residues.

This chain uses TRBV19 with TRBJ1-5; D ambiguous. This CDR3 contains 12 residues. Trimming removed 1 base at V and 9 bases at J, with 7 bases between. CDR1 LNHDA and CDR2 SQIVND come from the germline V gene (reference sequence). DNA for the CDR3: TGTGCCAGTAGTATAGGGGCCGCGCCCCAGCATTTT. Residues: CASSIGAAPQHF.

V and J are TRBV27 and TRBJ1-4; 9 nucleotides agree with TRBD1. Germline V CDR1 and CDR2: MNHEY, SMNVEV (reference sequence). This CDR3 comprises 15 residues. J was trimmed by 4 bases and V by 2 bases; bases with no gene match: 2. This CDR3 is CASSLTGQGNEKLFF. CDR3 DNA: TGTGCCAGCAGTTTAACGGGACAGGGTAATGAAAAACTGTTTTTT.

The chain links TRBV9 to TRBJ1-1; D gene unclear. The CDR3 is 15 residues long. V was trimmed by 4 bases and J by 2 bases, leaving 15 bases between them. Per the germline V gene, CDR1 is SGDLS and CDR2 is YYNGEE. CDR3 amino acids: CASSTAQSLNTEAFF. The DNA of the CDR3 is TGTGCCAGCAGCACCGCACAGAGTTTAAACACTGAAGCTTTCTTT.

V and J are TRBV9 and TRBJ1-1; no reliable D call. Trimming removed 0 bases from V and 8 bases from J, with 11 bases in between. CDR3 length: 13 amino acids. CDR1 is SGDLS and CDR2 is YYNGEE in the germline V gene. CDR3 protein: CASSVGWGREAFF. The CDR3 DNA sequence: TGTGCCAGCAGCGTAGGTTGGGGAAGGGAAGCTTTCTTT. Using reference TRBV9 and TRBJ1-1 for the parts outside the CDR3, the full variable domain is DSGVTQTPKHLITATGQRVTLRCSPRSGDLSVYWYQQSLDQGLQFLIQYYNGEERAKGNILERFSAQQFPDLHSELNLSSLELGDSALYFCASSVGWGREAFFGQGTRLTVV.